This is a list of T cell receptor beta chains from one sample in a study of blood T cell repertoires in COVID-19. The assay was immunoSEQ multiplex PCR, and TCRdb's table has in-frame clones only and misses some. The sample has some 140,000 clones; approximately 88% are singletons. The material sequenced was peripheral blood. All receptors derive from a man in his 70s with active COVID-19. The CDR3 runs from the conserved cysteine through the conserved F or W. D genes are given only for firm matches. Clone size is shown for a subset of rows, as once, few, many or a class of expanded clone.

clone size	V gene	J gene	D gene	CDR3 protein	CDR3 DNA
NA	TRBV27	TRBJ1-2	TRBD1	CASSSDRGSPNYGYTF	TGTGCCAGCAGTTCGGACAGGGGGTCCCCTAACTATGGCTACACCTTC
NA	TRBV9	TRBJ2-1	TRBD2	CASSASGGTYNEQFF	TGTGCCAGCAGCGCTAGCGGGGGAACTTACAATGAGCAGTTCTTC
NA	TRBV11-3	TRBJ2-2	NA	CASSSGQSTGELFF	TGTGCCAGCAGCTCAGGACAGTCCACCGGGGAGCTGTTTTTT
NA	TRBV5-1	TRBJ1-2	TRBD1	CASSTGQELYYGYTF	TGCGCCAGCAGCACGGGACAGGAACTTTACTATGGCTACACCTTC
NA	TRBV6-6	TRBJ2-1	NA	CASSYYTSNEQFF	TGTGCCAGCAGTTACTACACCTCCAATGAGCAGTTCTTC
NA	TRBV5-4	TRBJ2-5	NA	CASSPALGAQETQYF	TGTGCCAGCAGCCCGGCCCTAGGGGCGCAAGAGACCCAGTACTTC
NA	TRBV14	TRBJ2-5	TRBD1	CASSPYDRGRKTQYF	TGTGCCAGCAGCCCCTACGACAGGGGTCGCAAGACCCAGTACTTC
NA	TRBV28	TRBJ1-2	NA	CASSLPQRQVYGYTF	TGTGCCAGCAGCCTCCCTCAGCGACAGGTCTATGGCTACACCTTC
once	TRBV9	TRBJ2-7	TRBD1	CASSSGQATYEQYF	TGTGCCAGCAGCTCGGGACAGGCGACCTACGAGCAGTACTTC
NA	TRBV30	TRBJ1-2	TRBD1	CAWMGQPYGYTF	TGTGCCTGGATGGGACAGCCCTATGGCTACACCTTC
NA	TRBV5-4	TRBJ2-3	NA	CASSLGGRGTDTQYF	TGTGCCAGCAGCTTAGGGGGGAGGGGCACAGATACGCAGTATTTT
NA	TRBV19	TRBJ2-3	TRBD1	CASSRTGQLTDTQYF	TGTGCCAGTAGTCGGACAGGGCAGCTCACAGATACGCAGTATTTT
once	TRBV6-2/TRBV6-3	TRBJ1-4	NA	CASSYYGTSEKLFF	TGTGCCAGCAGTTACTATGGGACTTCCGAAAAACTGTTTTTT
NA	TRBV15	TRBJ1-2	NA	CATSLDGASKNYGYTF	TGTGCCACCAGCCTCGATGGTGCGTCGAAAAACTATGGCTACACCTTC
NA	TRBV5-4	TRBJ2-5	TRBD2	CASRTLAEGETQYF	TGTGCCAGCAGGACACTAGCGGAGGGGGAGACCCAGTACTTC
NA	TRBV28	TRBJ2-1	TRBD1	CASSSMTTGPVEQFF	TGTGCCAGCAGTTCAATGACGACAGGGCCGGTTGAGCAGTTCTTC
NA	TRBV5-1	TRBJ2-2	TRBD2	CASSLAETSGVSGELFF	TGCGCCAGCAGCTTGGCGGAGACTAGCGGGGTGTCCGGGGAGCTGTTTTTT
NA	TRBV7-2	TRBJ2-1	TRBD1	CASSLSPGGASEQFF	TGTGCCAGCAGCTTATCGCCAGGGGGCGCGTCTGAGCAGTTCTTC
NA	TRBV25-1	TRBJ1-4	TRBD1	CASGGQVLNEKLFF	TGTGCCAGCGGGGGACAGGTACTAAATGAAAAACTGTTTTTT
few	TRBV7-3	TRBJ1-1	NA	CASSFWRDTEAFF	TGTGCCAGCAGCTTCTGGCGGGACACTGAAGCTTTCTTT
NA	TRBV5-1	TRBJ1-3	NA	CASSLDGSAGNTIYF	TGCGCCAGCAGCTTGGATGGCAGCGCTGGAAACACCATATATTTT
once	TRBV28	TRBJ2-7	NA	CASSSRTAIYEQYF	TGTGCCAGCAGTTCCCGGACAGCCATCTACGAGCAGTACTTC